This T cell receptor beta chain derives from a study of cytotoxic CD8 clonotypes in ibrutinib-treated CLL. The wider study: Median treatment time before response sampling was over 9 months, range 6 to 36.

Assay: immunoSEQ multiplex PCR; the TCRdb copy retains only in-frame clones and omits some. The sample yields over 120,000 clones, 75% to 80% seen once. Germline loops: CDR1 MNHEY, CDR2 SVGAGI. CDR3 length: 14 amino acids. V lost 4 bases and J lost 5; bases outside the gene matches: 7. The clonotype originates from a human donor with chronic lymphocytic leukemia. Source: PBMCs, taken after 24 months of ibrutinib treatment. The chain couples TRBV6-5 to TRBJ1-1; 7 bases map to TRBD1. As DNA, the CDR3 is TGTGCCAGCAGTTCGCGACAGGGATGGACTGAAGCTTTCTTT. This encodes CASSSRQGWTEAFF.